These 13 T cell receptor beta chains came from one sample sequenced in a study of CD8 T cells in Susac syndrome. Roughly 0.45 to 1 ug RNA was reverse transcribed with random hexamers. TCRdb passed the immunoSEQ multiplex PCR reads through MiXCR, listing each CDR3 protein once. The sample includes 150,000 to 200,000 distinct CDR3 sequences, under 95% seen only once; the top ten take around 0.1%. Material for sequencing was CD4+ T cells from PBMCs. The source is a human donor in good health.

This chain joins TRBV27 and TRBJ1-2; TRBD1 might be the D (6 bases). This CDR3 spans 14 amino acids. From germline, CDR1 is MNHEY and CDR2 SMNVEV (reference sequence). Trimming stripped 5 bases from V and 5 bases from J, with 15 bases between. The CDR3 loop is CASSARWGHYGYTF. CDR3 coding DNA: TGTGCCAGCAGTGCGAGATGGGGGCATTATGGCTACACCTTC.

This chain joins TRBV29-1 and TRBJ2-5; tentatively, D is TRBD1 (6 bases). V was clipped by 7 bases and J by 13 bases, with 16 bases between them. The germline V gene encodes CDR1 SQVTM and CDR2 ANQGSEA. The CDR3 has 10 residues. This chain's CDR3 is CSAQQGEGYF. In DNA, the CDR3 is TGCAGCGCTCAACAGGGAGAGGGGTACTTC. Combining the CDR3 with reference TRBV29-1 and TRBJ2-5 gives the whole variable domain SAVISQKPSRDICQRGTSLTIQCQVDSQVTMMFWYRQQPGQSLTLIATANQGSEATYESGFVIDKFPISRPNLTFSTLTVSNMSPEDSSIYLCSAQQGEGYFGPGTRLLVL.

The chain carries TRBV7-9 and TRBJ1-4; unclear D gene. CDR1 is SEHNR and CDR2 is FQNEAQ in the germline V gene (reference sequence). The CDR3 has 14 amino acids. The V end was cut by 6 bases, the J end by 8 bases, with 16 bases between. The CDR3 protein is CASREGQLSEKLFF. DNA of the CDR3: TGTGCCAGCAGGGAAGGGCAGCTTAGCGAAAAACTGTTTTTT.

The genes are TRBV30 and TRBJ2-3, with a possible D match to TRBD2 (6 bases). The germline CDR1 and CDR2 sequences are GTSNPN and SVGIG (reference sequence). V was cut by 4 bases and J by 4 bases, with 12 bases left in between. The CDR3 is made up of 13 amino acids. CDR3: CAWKKTSPDTQYF. The CDR3 DNA follows: TGTGCCTGGAAGAAGACTAGTCCAGATACGCAGTATTTT.

The V call is TRBV7-2, the J call TRBJ2-1, with 7 positions matching TRBD2. Unmatched junction bases numbered 8, after V lost 5 bases and J lost 1 base. This CDR3 has 16 amino acids. Germline CDR1 reads SGHTA; CDR2 reads FQGNSA. The CDR3 DNA reads TGTGCCAGCAGCACGAGCGGGGCTCAATCCTACAATGAGCAGTTCTTC. It translates to CASSTSGAQSYNEQFF.

V and J are TRBV10-3 and TRBJ1-2, with D hard to call. This CDR3 contains 13 residues. The germline V gene has CDR1 ENHRY and CDR2 SYGVKD. Trimming cost V 6 bases and J 7 bases, with 15 bases left between them. The CDR3 sequence is CAISGEGHGGYTF. CDR3 sequence (DNA): TGTGCCATCAGCGGAGAAGGGCATGGTGGCTACACCTTC.

The rearrangement uses TRBV21-1 and TRBJ2-1. TRBV21-1 is listed as a pseudogene. The CDR3 spans 12 residues. CDR3 coding DNA: TGTGCCAGCAGCTTCGACCCCAATGAGCAGTTCTTC. As protein: CASSFDPNEQFF.

The chain recombines TRBV3-1 with TRBJ2-5; possibly TRBD2 for D (5 bases). The V and J ends lost 0 bases and 2 bases respectively, with 13 bases between them. The CDR3 length is 16 residues. Germline CDR1 and CDR2: LGHDT and YNNKEL (reference sequence). The DNA for the CDR3 is TGTGCCAGCAGCCAAGATACCCTCCGGGGACAAGAGACCCAGTACTTC. This sequence encodes CASSQDTLRGQETQYF.

This chain joins TRBV5-1 and TRBJ1-3; the match to TRBD1 covers 7 bases. The CDR3 covers 14 residues. J was trimmed by 2 bases and V by 3 bases; bases with no gene match: 2. Germline-derived CDR1 and CDR2 are SGHRS and YFSETQ. In nucleotides, the CDR3 is TGCGCCAGCAGCTCCACAGGGGCTGGAAACACCATATATTTT. This codes for CASSSTGAGNTIYF.

The rearrangement links TRBV20-1 to TRBJ2-7; D call uncertain. V lost 6 bases to trimming and J lost 0 bases, with 15 bases between them. The germline V gene encodes CDR1 DFQATT and CDR2 SNEGSKA (reference sequence). The CDR3 is 14 amino acids. CDR3 protein: CSADPGRSSYEQYF. CDR3 DNA: TGCAGTGCGGACCCGGGCCGGAGCTCCTACGAGCAGTACTTC.

V and J are TRBV7-9 and TRBJ2-7; 10 positions agree with TRBD1. Trimming removed 5 bases from V and 4 bases from J; junction bases left unmatched: 5. Germline CDR1 SEHNR, CDR2 FQNEAQ (reference sequence). This CDR3 spans 14 amino acids. CDR3 residues: CASSPGQGYYEQYF. DNA for the CDR3: TGTGCCAGCAGCCCGGGACAGGGGTATTACGAGCAGTACTTC.

The genes are TRBV7-2 and TRBJ2-1, with D perhaps given as TRBD1 or TRBD2 (5 bases each). CDR1 is SGHTA, CDR2 FQGNSA, per germline. Deletions cut 2 bases from V and 0 bases from J, with 17 bases between. This CDR3 has 18 residues. The CDR3 coding sequence is TGTGCCAGCAGCTTATTCCCGACGGCAGGGAGCTCCTACAATGAGCAGTTCTTC. Its protein is CASSLFPTAGSSYNEQFF.

CDR3: CASSLSRFVGDEQFF. The CDR3 nucleotides read TGTGCCAGCAGCTTAAGCAGGTTCGTTGGGGATGAGCAGTTCTTC. This sequence joins TRBV7-3 and TRBJ2-1; D is undetermined. Germline values: CDR1 SGHTA, CDR2 FQGTGA. With 1 base removed from V and 8 bases from J, the gap between germline ends came to 15 bases. The CDR3 runs to 15 residues.